This T cell receptor (beta chain) was retrieved from a study of beta chain features in type 1 diabetes. Looking at the study overall: Age, gender and cell yields were similar between patients and healthy donors.

CDR3 length: 16 residues. The V gene lost 4 bases and the J gene lost 1 base, with 16 bases spanning the gap. From germline, CDR1 is SNHLY and CDR2 FYNNEI. A few counts support this clone. Reverse transcribing all isolated RNA meant expressed TCRB transcripts were sequenced. Profiled with immunoSEQ multiplex PCR; TCRdb holds only in-frame clones, not every one. The sample lists about 320,000 clones; about 14% were seen once. Sequenced material: central memory CD4+ T cells from blood. This chain joins TRBV2 and TRBJ1-1; D remains ambiguous. This receptor was identified in a man aged 30 to 39 in good health. The CDR3 region has the DNA TGTGCCAGCAGTGTGCTGGACCCGAGGTCGAACACTGAAGCTTTCTTT. Translation: CASSVLDPRSNTEAFF.